What follows is one T cell receptor (beta chain) and its context. Its target is unknown. This entry comes from a study of T cell responses to AZD1222 COVID-19 vaccine. General study findings and limits: It was only a handful of AZD1222 recipients who were seropositive at baseline. Only after the peak T cell response were repertoires sampled. The sample set comprised mostly white British donors with more females, and clonal diversity was possibly underestimated.

V dropped 4 bases and J dropped 0; count of bases not matched to a gene: 5. CDR3 length: 15 residues. Germline V gene lookup returns CDR1 SGHRS and CDR2 YFSETQ. Sequenced by immunoSEQ multiplex PCR; TCRdb stores in-frame clones only, minus some. The table includes 75,000 to 100,000 clones, approximately 87% detected once. The V gene is TRBV5-1, the J gene TRBJ1-2, with 8 bases that match TRBD1. This receptor was taken from an adult in good health. Sequences were derived from peripheral blood, sampled on day 0 of AZD1222 vaccination. In nucleotides, the CDR3 is TGCGCCAGCAGCGAGAGACAGGGGACTAACTATGGCTACACCTTC. Residues: CASSERQGTNYGYTF.